The T cell receptor beta chain described here comes from a study of blood T cells in healthy people across ages. Study at large: Roughly one uniquely barcoded beta molecule per two T cells was captured.

A second roughly 7 to 12 cycle PCR used barcoded and J-beta primers. TCRdb reprocessed the 5' RACE reads with MiXCR, giving one entry per CDR3 protein. The table records fewer than 950,000 distinct CDR3 sequences, approximately 53% of them present only once. Trimming stripped 4 bases from V and 2 bases from J, with 14 bases between. The CDR3 loop spans 14 amino acids. Germline CDR1 and CDR2: DFQATT and SNEGSKA (reference sequence). The specimen was blood. The genes are TRBV20-1 and TRBJ1-2, with a weak D call TRBD1 (5 bases). The receptor comes from a man older than 75 in good health. The CDR3 nucleotides read TGCAGTGCTATAGGGGCGGCAGGGAACTATGGCTACACCTTC. This codes for CSAIGAAGNYGYTF.